This TCR beta chain was obtained from a study of regulatory T cells in long-lasting Graves disease. Study results and limitations: Under persistent disease, TRBV28, TRBJ1-2 and TRBJ2-5 were used preferentially.

Documented time point: newly diagnosed GD, antithyroid drugs for less than 3 months. The TCR library was made from RNA that had been extracted from PBMCs in TRIzol. The V end lost 3 bases, the J end lost 3 bases, and 12 bases lay between the germline ends. This CDR3 has 14 amino acids. Germline CDR1 MDHEN, CDR2 SYDVKM. This clonotype was observed at least ten times. Its antigen is currently unknown. In building TCR beta libraries, iRepertoire HTBI primers were used together with Arm-PCR of CDR3 regions. TCRdb reanalysed the multiplex PCR reads using MiXCR and keeps one entry per CDR3 protein. The sample has approximately 400,000 distinct CDR3 sequences; 14% to 15% are singletons. These same records also appear under a second study, on T cells in Graves' hyperthyroidism and ophthalmopathy. As that report states: Those with hyperthyroidism were 18 to 65 years old, newly diagnosed, and ill for under 2 months.

The source material was peripheral blood mononuclear cells (PBMCs), sampled at new diagnosis, from a patient treated with antithyroid drugs. The clonotype was recovered from a woman aged 35 to 49 with Graves disease. The J gene is TRBJ2-7, the V gene TRBV28; D remains unclear. CDR3 sequence reads: CASSFSTDFYEQYF. The DNA of the CDR3 is TGTGCCAGCAGTTTTTCGACTGATTTCTACGAGCAGTACTTC.